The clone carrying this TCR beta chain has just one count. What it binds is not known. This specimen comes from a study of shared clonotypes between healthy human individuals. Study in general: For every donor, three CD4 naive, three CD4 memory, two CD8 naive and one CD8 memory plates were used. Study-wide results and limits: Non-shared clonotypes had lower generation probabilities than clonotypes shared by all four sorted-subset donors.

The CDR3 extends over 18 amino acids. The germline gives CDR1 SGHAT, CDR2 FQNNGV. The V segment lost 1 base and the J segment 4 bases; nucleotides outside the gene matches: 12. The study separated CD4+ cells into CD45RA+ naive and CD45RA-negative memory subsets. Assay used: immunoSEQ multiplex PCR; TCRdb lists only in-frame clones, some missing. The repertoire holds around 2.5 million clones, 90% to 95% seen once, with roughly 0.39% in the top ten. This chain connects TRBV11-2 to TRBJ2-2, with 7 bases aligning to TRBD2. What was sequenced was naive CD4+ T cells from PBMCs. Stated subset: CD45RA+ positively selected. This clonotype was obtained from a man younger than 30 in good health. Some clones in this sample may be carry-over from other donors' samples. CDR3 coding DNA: TGTGCCAGCAGCTTAGTACGCGGCGGGGGAAGTGGCACCGGGGAGCTGTTTTTT. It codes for CASSLVRGGGSGTGELFF.